These 30 T cell receptor beta chains came from one sample sequenced in a study of blood T cell repertoires in COVID-19. Here immunoSEQ multiplex PCR was the method, and the copy in TCRdb shows in-frame clones only, minus some. The sample shows around 70,000 clones, more than 80% of them seen only once. The material sequenced was peripheral blood. These receptors all come from an elderly woman with active or convalescent COVID-19.

CDR3 sequence (DNA): TGTGCCAGCAGCACCGGGACAGTTTTTTACGAGCAGTACTTC. Protein: CASSTGTVFYEQYF. The chain recombines TRBV7-9 with TRBJ2-7, with TRBD1 identical over 7 bases. The V gene's germline CDR1 is SEHNR and CDR2 FQNEAQ (reference sequence). The length of the CDR3 is 14 residues. J gave up 4 bases and V 5 bases, and 8 bases lay outside the gene matches.

The V call is TRBV5-1, the J call TRBJ2-3; D not resolved. The CDR3 loop spans 13 amino acids. V gave up 5 bases and J gave up 0 bases, with 7 bases separating them. Germline CDR1 is SGHRS and CDR2 is YFSETQ. DNA of the CDR3: TGCGCCAGCAGTCTTTCTAGCACAGATACGCAGTATTTT. Encoded protein: CASSLSSTDTQYF. The whole variable domain, remainder taken from reference TRBV5-1 and TRBJ2-3, is KAGVTQTPRYLIKTRGQQVTLSCSPISGHRSVSWYQQTPGQGLQFLFEYFSETQRNKGNFPGRFSGRQFSNSRSEMNVSTLELGDSALYLCASSLSSTDTQYFGPGTRLTVL.

The CDR3 bases are TGTGCCAGCAGCGGGATCGCAGGGGGGTCCCGACCCTACGAGCAGTACTTC. Protein: CASSGIAGGSRPYEQYF. The chain uses TRBV7-9 and TRBJ2-7; perhaps TRBD1 as D (7 bases). The CDR3 runs to 17 residues. The ends were cut back, 5 bases at V and 2 bases at J, with 22 bases in the middle. CDR1 is SEHNR, CDR2 FQNEAQ, per germline (reference sequence).

The V and J genes are TRBV6-1 and TRBJ1-2; D not certain. The germline V and J ends were trimmed by 2 bases and 5 bases, with 6 bases remaining between them. CDR1 and CDR2 from the germline V gene are MNHNS and SASEGT. This CDR3 contains 12 residues. The CDR3 nucleotides read TGTGCCAGCAGTGAAAATAGTTATGGCTACACCTTC. Protein: CASSENSYGYTF.

The chain has TRBV15 and TRBJ1-2; TRBD1 matches 9 bases. The CDR3 runs 16 residues. The trim removed 1 base at V and 6 bases at J, leaving 9 bases unmatched. Germline lookup yields CDR1 LNHNV and CDR2 YYDKDF (reference sequence). CDR3 bases: TGTGCCACCAGCAGAGGGGACAGGGCGGGTGGAGATGGCTACACCTTC. It translates to CATSRGDRAGGDGYTF.

This rearrangement joins TRBV14 to TRBJ2-3; 9 bases map to TRBD2. Germline trimming cut 5 bases from V and 5 bases from J; bases unmatched to any gene: 11. This CDR3 spans 16 amino acids. CDR1 and CDR2 (germline): SGHDN, FVKESK. CDR3 protein: CASSKTSGASGDTQYF. CDR3 bases: TGTGCCAGCAGCAAGACTAGCGGCGCCTCGGGAGATACGCAGTATTTT. The full variable domain, its missing parts supplied by reference TRBV14 and TRBJ2-3, is EAGVTQFPSHSVIEKGQTVTLRCDPISGHDNLYWYRRVMGKEIKFLLHFVKESKQDESGMPNNRFLAERTGGTYSTLKVQPAELEDSGVYFCASSKTSGASGDTQYFGPGTRLTVL.

Comment on this clone: It is unclear where the CDR3 begins or ends on the DNA, so no DNA is shown, and the CDR3 is as TCRdb lists it. V gene TRBV27 combines with J gene TRBJ2-1; the DNA was not compared with TRBD2, the D call given in the table. Germline values: CDR1 MNHEY, CDR2 SMNVEV (reference sequence). The CDR3 length equals 15 residues, ends included. CDR3 protein: CASSFGLGSGSRSVF.

The V gene is TRBV2, the J gene TRBJ2-5, with 9 bases that match TRBD2. The CDR3 is made up of 14 amino acids. CDR1 is SNHLY and CDR2 is FYNNEI in the germline V gene. The junction had 2 bases not matched to a gene; V was cut back by 2 bases and J by 4 bases. In DNA form, the CDR3 reads TGTGCCAGCAGTGAAACTAGCGGGTTAGAGACCCAGTACTTC. It is translated as CASSETSGLETQYF.

The chain recombines TRBV7-3 with TRBJ2-7, with TRBD2 matching 12 bases. V lost 5 bases and J lost 2; bases outside the gene matches: 4. This CDR3 spans 15 amino acids. The germline gives CDR1 SGHTA, CDR2 FQGTGA. The CDR3 region is CASSPASGGAYEQYF. The CDR3 DNA reads as TGTGCCAGCAGCCCTGCTAGCGGGGGGGCCTACGAGCAGTACTTC.

As DNA, the CDR3 is TGTGCCAGCAGTTACTCGACAGGGAGCTCCTACGAGCAGTACTTC. This encodes CASSYSTGSSYEQYF. The chain has TRBV6-2 or TRBV6-3 and TRBJ2-7; TRBD1 matches at 7 bases. The CDR3 runs to 15 residues. J gave up 0 bases and V 0 bases, and 2 bases lay outside the gene matches. Germline values: CDR1 MNHEY, CDR2 SVGEGT.

The CDR3 DNA is TGTGCCAGCAGCTTGTCACAGACTAACTATGGCTACACCTTC. Translation: CASSLSQTNYGYTF. This sequence joins TRBV5-6 and TRBJ1-2; the D is unclear. Germline V gene data show CDR1 as SGHDT and CDR2 as YYEEEE. Trimming took off 1 base at V and 0 bases at J, with 7 bases between the two ends. The CDR3 covers 14 residues.

The chain combines TRBV28 with TRBJ1-5; D unclear. Germline V gene sequence: CDR1 MDHEN, CDR2 SYDVKM. The CDR3 is made up of 14 amino acids. The germline V and J ends were trimmed by 7 bases and 1 base, with 11 bases remaining between them. The CDR3 DNA is TGTGCCAGCAAGAAGCTGTTCAGCAATCAGCCCCAGCATTTT. It specifies CASKKLFSNQPQHF. The full variable domain, its missing parts supplied by reference TRBV28 and TRBJ1-5, is DVKVTQSSRYLVKRTGEKVFLECVQDMDHENMFWYRQDPGLGLRLIYFSYDVKMKEKGDIPEGYSVSREKKERFSLILESASTNQTSMYLCASKKLFSNQPQHFGDGTRLSIL.

For the CDR3, the DNA is TGCGCCAGCAGCTTTACGGGACAAGAATATAGTGAAGCTTTCTTT. This translates into CASSFTGQEYSEAFF. The chain joins TRBV5-1 to TRBJ1-1, with a weak D call TRBD1 (6 bases). Trimming shortened V by 2 bases and J by 7 bases, and 18 bases separated the two germline ends. The CDR3 sequence is 15 residues long. Germline V gene data show CDR1 as SGHRS and CDR2 as YFSETQ.

The chain joins TRBV10-1 to TRBJ1-2, with TRBD1 identical over 9 bases. The CDR3 loop spans 15 amino acids. V lost 5 bases to trimming and J lost 8 bases; unmatched junction nucleotides: 12. Germline CDR1 and CDR2: WNHNN and SYGVQD (reference sequence). The CDR3 is CASSPSRTGEGGYTF. CDR3 coding DNA: TGCGCCAGCAGTCCGTCCAGGACAGGGGAGGGGGGCTACACCTTC.

This chain connects TRBV5-1 to TRBJ2-2, with 9 positions matching TRBD1. Looked up from germline, CDR1 is SGHRS and CDR2 is YFSETQ. With V trimmed by 3 bases and J by 6 bases, 3 bases remained unmatched. The CDR3 is made up of 14 amino acids. The CDR3, as DNA: TGCGCCAGCAGCTCCGGGACAGGGCCCGGGGAGCTGTTTTTT. It specifies CASSSGTGPGELFF. Looking up the rest from reference TRBV5-1 and TRBJ2-2 gives the full variable domain: KAGVTQTPRYLIKTRGQQVTLSCSPISGHRSVSWYQQTPGQGLQFLFEYFSETQRNKGNFPGRFSGRQFSNSRSEMNVSTLELGDSALYLCASSSGTGPGELFFGEGSRLTVL.

The chain joins TRBV7-9 to TRBJ2-1; 9 nucleotides align to TRBD2. With V trimmed by 5 bases and J by 6 bases, 14 bases remained unmatched. The CDR3 is 17 amino acids. Germline V gives CDR1 SEHNR, CDR2 FQNEAQ (reference sequence). The chain's CDR3 is CASSTRGGRARSNEQFF. CDR3 DNA: TGTGCCAGCAGCACTAGAGGCGGGAGGGCCAGGTCCAATGAGCAGTTCTTC.

This chain uses TRBV27 with TRBJ2-7, with TRBD2 as a possible D gene (5 bases). The V end lost 4 bases, the J end lost 5 bases, and 18 bases lay between the germline ends. CDR1 is MNHEY, CDR2 SMNVEV, per germline (reference sequence). This CDR3 spans 15 amino acids. CDR3 sequence: CASSSLERVYHEQYF. The CDR3 nucleotides are TGTGCCAGCAGTTCCTTAGAGAGGGTGTATCACGAGCAGTACTTC.

This rearrangement joins TRBV7-2 to TRBJ2-1; 11 positions match TRBD2. J lost 7 bases, V lost 3 bases, and 8 bases had no gene match. In germline, CDR1 is SGHTA, CDR2 FQGNSA. The CDR3 is made up of 16 amino acids. CDR3 region: CASSFGLAGPLNEQFF. The DNA for the CDR3 is TGTGCCAGCAGCTTCGGACTAGCGGGTCCTCTTAATGAGCAGTTCTTC. The full variable domain, rest sourced from reference TRBV7-2 and TRBJ2-1, is GAGVSQSPSNKVTEKGKDVELRCDPISGHTALYWYRQSLGQGLEFLIYFQGNSAPDKSGLPSDRFSAERTGGSVSTLTIQRTQQEDSAVYLCASSFGLAGPLNEQFFGPGTRLTVL.

The J gene is TRBJ1-1, the V gene TRBV11-1; D is perhaps TRBD1 (6 bases). Germline V gene sequence: CDR1 SGHAT, CDR2 FQDESV (reference sequence). This CDR3 comprises 14 residues. V was clipped by 5 bases and J by 2 bases, with 12 bases between them. The CDR3 coding sequence is TGTGCCAGCAGCCTCCGGGGGGCAAACACTGAAGCTTTCTTT. This sequence encodes CASSLRGANTEAFF.

The chain uses TRBV2 and TRBJ2-2; 8 nucleotides align to TRBD1. In germline, CDR1 is SNHLY, CDR2 FYNNEI. V lost 6 bases, J lost 1 base, and 7 bases stayed unmatched. The CDR3 length is 16 residues. The CDR3 DNA sequence: TGTGCCAGCAGGGGGTACGGGACAGGGAACACCGGGGAGCTGTTTTTT. Translating gives CASRGYGTGNTGELFF. The full variable domain, in which reference TRBV2 and TRBJ2-2 provide the parts outside the CDR3, is EPEVTQTPSHQVTQMGQEVILRCVPISNHLYFYWYRQILGQKVEFLVSFYNNEISEKSEIFDDQFSVERPDGSNFTLKIRSTKLEDSAMYFCASRGYGTGNTGELFFGEGSRLTVL.

A single count supports this clone. As DNA, the CDR3 is TGTGCCAGCAGCTTGGCTGGACAGGGCGAGCAGTACTTC. Its translation: CASSLAGQGEQYF. The V call is TRBV5-4, the J call TRBJ2-7; 8 bases align to TRBD1. CDR1 is SGHNT, CDR2 YYREEE, per germline (reference sequence). This CDR3 has 13 residues. V trimming: 0 bases; J trimming: 6 bases; junction bases outside the gene matches: 2.

This clone came up a few times. The chain combines TRBV5-8 with TRBJ2-3; D call uncertain. This CDR3 has 16 amino acids. Trimming took 0 bases from V and 1 from J, leaving 12 bases between them. The germline gives CDR1 SGHTS, CDR2 YDEGEE. The CDR3 loop is CASSLATMLGTDTQYF. Here the CDR3 DNA reads TGTGCCAGCAGCTTGGCAACAATGTTGGGCACAGATACGCAGTATTTT.

V and J are TRBV19 and TRBJ1-2, with D possibly TRBD1 on 6 matching bases. V was clipped by 9 bases and J by 2 bases, with 19 bases between them. This CDR3 has 15 amino acids. Germline CDR1 LNHDA, CDR2 SQIVND (reference sequence). CDR3 in amino acids: CASREGGQLNYGYTF. Written as DNA, the CDR3 is TGTGCCAGCAGGGAGGGCGGACAGCTCAACTATGGCTACACCTTC.

The chain is built from TRBV29-1 and TRBJ1-1, with 7 bases matching TRBD1. Germline loops: CDR1 SQVTM, CDR2 ANQGSEA. This CDR3 region has 14 residues. V shed 7 bases and J 6 bases; nucleotides not matched to a gene: 14. The CDR3 reads CSARRTGRGSEAFF. CDR3 DNA: TGCAGCGCCCGCCGGACAGGCCGAGGGTCTGAAGCTTTCTTT.

The chain carries TRBV27 and TRBJ2-4; the D gene is possibly TRBD2 (5 bases). Trimming removed 6 bases at V and 5 bases at J, with 11 bases between. CDR3 size: 13 residues. Germline assignment: CDR1 MNHEY and CDR2 SMNVEV (reference sequence). CDR3 sequence reads: CASRDEGQNIQYF. DNA of the CDR3: TGTGCCAGCAGAGACGAGGGTCAAAACATTCAGTACTTC.

The chain combines TRBV28 with TRBJ2-7; D uncertain. Germline CDR1 reads MDHEN; CDR2 reads SYDVKM. This CDR3 region has 12 residues. V dropped 3 bases and J dropped 4 bases, with 7 bases sitting between them. In DNA form, the CDR3 reads TGTGCCAGCAGTTTTAATATTTACGAGCAGTACTTC. It codes for CASSFNIYEQYF.

This clone was picked up a small number of times. This rearrangement joins TRBV29-1 to TRBJ2-1, with 7 bases fitting TRBD2. Trimming removed 7 bases from V and 2 bases from J; junction bases left unmatched: 14. This CDR3 comprises 16 residues. Germline CDR1 is SQVTM and CDR2 is ANQGSEA. In DNA form, the CDR3 reads TGCAGCGGCGAAGTAAGCGGGATATTACCCTACAATGAGCAGTTCTTC. Residues: CSGEVSGILPYNEQFF.

J is TRBJ2-3 and V is TRBV9; 8 bases line up with TRBD2. The CDR3 consists of 18 residues. Unmatched junction bases numbered 11, after V lost 0 bases and J lost 2 bases. Germline CDR1 reads SGDLS; CDR2 reads YYNGEE. The CDR3 region is CASSVGLARGRSTDTQYF. In DNA form, the CDR3 reads TGTGCCAGCAGCGTAGGACTAGCGAGGGGAAGATCCACAGATACGCAGTATTTT. Variable domain in full (rest from reference TRBV9 and TRBJ2-3): DSGVTQTPKHLITATGQRVTLRCSPRSGDLSVYWYQQSLDQGLQFLIQYYNGEERAKGNILERFSAQQFPDLHSELNLSSLELGDSALYFCASSVGLARGRSTDTQYFGPGTRLTVL.

The V and J genes are TRBV29-1 and TRBJ2-7, with 8 bases that match TRBD1. The CDR3 loop spans 11 amino acids. With 7 bases clipped from V and 3 bases from J, the junction kept 2 bases outside the gene matches. Germline V lookup: CDR1 SQVTM, CDR2 ANQGSEA. The CDR3 region is CSGGQVYEQYF. As DNA, the CDR3 is TGCAGCGGGGGACAGGTCTACGAGCAGTACTTC.

This sequence joins TRBV19 and TRBJ1-1, with 7 bases fitting TRBD1. The CDR3 runs to 15 residues. Trimming at V came to 5 bases and at J to 2 bases, leaving 8 bases not matched to a gene. Germline loops: CDR1 LNHDA, CDR2 SQIVND (reference sequence). The DNA for the CDR3 is TGTGCCAGTAGTTCCCCGGGACAGCTTAACACTGAAGCTTTCTTT. This codes for CASSSPGQLNTEAFF.